One sample yielded the 13 T cell receptor beta chains listed below, sequenced in a study of identical twins. A single record per CDR3 protein comes from TCRdb applying MiXCR to the 5' RACE reads. Seen here are a few hundred thousand distinct CDR3 sequences, approximately 25% observed once, and the top ten hold around 3%. This sample was also put to use in a study of T cells expressing NK-cell markers.

What was sequenced was CD4+ T cells sorted from blood. The receptors were gathered from a woman aged 18-29 years in good health.

The J gene is TRBJ2-1, the V gene TRBV3-1, with 10 bases that match TRBD1. The CDR3 contains 16 residues. The V gene's germline CDR1 is LGHDT and CDR2 YNNKEL (reference sequence). V lost 3 bases to trimming and J lost 2 bases; unmatched junction nucleotides: 4. DNA for the CDR3: TGTGCCAGCAGCCAGCCGGGACAGGGGACCTACAATGAGCAGTTCTTC. Translated: CASSQPGQGTYNEQFF.

This chain joins TRBV7-2 and TRBJ2-5; TRBD1 agrees at 9 bases. Germline V gene data show CDR1 as SGHTA and CDR2 as FQGNSA. After removal of 5 bases from V and 5 bases from J, the junction contained 9 bases not matched to a gene. This CDR3 region has 15 residues. The CDR3, as DNA: TGTGCCAGCAGCCCTTTGGACAGGGGTTGGGAGACCCAGTACTTC. Protein: CASSPLDRGWETQYF.

V and J are TRBV20-1 and TRBJ1-2, with 11 bases fitting TRBD1. The V and J ends lost 3 bases and 7 bases, in that order; junction bases with no gene match: 7. The CDR3 loop spans 14 amino acids. Germline CDR1 and CDR2: DFQATT and SNEGSKA (reference sequence). CDR3 region: CSARSPGTGGGYTF. For the CDR3, the DNA is TGCAGTGCTAGGAGCCCCGGGACAGGGGGTGGCTACACCTTC.

This chain links TRBV24-1 with TRBJ2-1, with TRBD2 as a possible D gene (5 bases). The CDR3 runs to 14 residues. Trimming removed 0 bases at V and 8 bases at J, with 10 bases between. The germline V gene has CDR1 KGHDR and CDR2 SFDVKD. The CDR3 bases are TGTGCCACCAGTGATTTGCATACCGGGGATGAGCAGTTCTTC. This codes for CATSDLHTGDEQFF.

This clonotype has more than one count but fewer than ten. V is TRBV6-2 or TRBV6-3 and J is TRBJ2-7; D call uncertain. Per the germline V gene, CDR1 is MNHEY and CDR2 is SVGEGT. V shed 7 bases and J shed 2 bases, with 15 bases lying between them. The CDR3 is 14 amino acids. CDR3 DNA: TGTGCCAGCAAAGATGGGGATGCGGCCTACGAGCAGTACTTC. Translation gives CASKDGDAAYEQYF.

This clonotype occurred many times. The V gene is TRBV12-3 or TRBV12-4, the J gene TRBJ2-4; possible D gene TRBD2, 6 bases. The V end lost 6 bases, the J end lost 6 bases, and 12 bases lay between the germline ends. The CDR3 consists of 13 residues. The CDR3 bases are TGTGCCAGCAGGGAGGGTGGAGCAAACATTCAGTACTTC. It yields the protein CASREGGANIQYF.

This chain links TRBV9 with TRBJ1-1; no reliable D call. Germline-derived CDR1 and CDR2 are SGDLS and YYNGEE. This CDR3 comprises 13 residues. The V and J ends lost 3 bases and 1 base respectively, with 7 bases between them. The CDR3 nucleotides are TGTGCCAGCAGCGAGACACGGAACACTGAAGCTTTCTTT. Translation: CASSETRNTEAFF.

This clonotype has only a few counts. This rearrangement joins TRBV5-1 to TRBJ2-2; a weak D match, TRBD1 (5 bases). CDR1 SGHRS and CDR2 YFSETQ come from the germline V gene. The CDR3 sequence is 14 residues long. V lost 3 bases and J lost 3, with 9 bases in between. The CDR3, as DNA: TGCGCCAGCAGCTGGACACCTGACACCGGGGAGCTGTTTTTT. This sequence encodes CASSWTPDTGELFF.

The rearrangement uses TRBV27 and TRBJ2-1; 7 bases align to TRBD2. J gave up 0 bases and V 6 bases, and 5 bases lay outside the gene matches. Per the germline V gene, CDR1 is MNHEY and CDR2 is SMNVEV (reference sequence). The CDR3 has 15 residues. The CDR3 bases are TGTGCCAGCAGGACGATAGCGGGCTCCTACAATGAGCAGTTCTTC. This codes for CASRTIAGSYNEQFF.

About this clonotype: Germline and junction disagree at one end, which may indicate a read error. The gene calls are TRBV4-1 and TRBJ2-1; no clear D gene. From germline, CDR1 is MGHRA and CDR2 YSYEKL. This CDR3 has 14 residues. CDR3 sequence (DNA): TGCGCCAGCAGGCAAGGGCCCTTTGAGTTCAAGCAGTTCTTC. Its protein product is CASRQGPFEFKQFF.

The rearrangement joins TRBV18 to TRBJ1-1; D remains unclear. Trimming removed 1 base at V and 3 bases at J, with 9 bases between. Per germline, CDR1 KGHSH and CDR2 LQKENI. This CDR3 is built from 14 residues. The DNA of the CDR3 is TGTGCCAGCTCACCACTACACGCCGACACTGAAGCTTTCTTT. Translation: CASSPLHADTEAFF.

This clonotype was seen a handful of times. Here the CDR3 reads CASSASGLNTGELFF. The CDR3 DNA reads TGTGCCAGCAGCGCCTCGGGACTGAACACCGGGGAGCTGTTTTTT. The chain uses TRBV9 and TRBJ2-2, with D tentatively TRBD2 (6 bases). The CDR3 loop spans 15 amino acids. Germline V gene lookup returns CDR1 SGDLS and CDR2 YYNGEE. The V and J ends lost 3 bases and 1 base respectively, with 10 bases between them.

This clonotype was counted once. This rearrangement joins TRBV5-5 to TRBJ2-4, with D perhaps TRBD1 or TRBD2 (5 bases each). The V end was cut by 4 bases, the J end by 6 bases, with 14 bases between. This CDR3 is built from 14 residues. Germline V CDR1 and CDR2: SGHKS, YYEKEE (reference sequence). This CDR3 is CASSTDRDGNIQYF. Written as DNA, the CDR3 is TGTGCCAGCAGCACGGACCGGGACGGAAACATTCAGTACTTC. Full variable domain (remainder filled in from reference TRBV5-5 and TRBJ2-4): DAGVTQSPTHLIKTRGQQVTLRCSPISGHKSVSWYQQVLGQGPQFIFQYYEKEERGRGNFPDRFSARQFPNYSSELNVNALLLGDSALYLCASSTDRDGNIQYFGAGTRLSVL.